The T cell receptor (beta chain) described here comes from a study of identical twins. Per the germline V gene, CDR1 is ENHRY and CDR2 is SYGVKD. V gave up 5 bases and J gave up 6 bases, with 15 bases separating them. The CDR3 length is 14 residues. This clonotype was recorded at least ten times. Using its own MiXCR run on the 5' RACE reads, TCRdb lists one record per CDR3 protein. In the table there are approximately 1.8 million distinct CDR3 sequences, less than 40% of which are singletons. The TCR was taken from a newborn girl in good health. Sequenced material: cord blood. The rearrangement links TRBV10-3 to TRBJ2-3, with D tentatively TRBD2 (6 bases). CDR3 nucleotides: TGTGCCATCAGTCCCGGGACTTCCACCGATACGCAGTATTTT. It is translated as CAISPGTSTDTQYF.